The T cell receptor (beta chain) under discussion was sequenced for a study of blood T cell repertoires in COVID-19. This CDR3 has 15 amino acids. Looked up from germline, CDR1 is GTSNPN and CDR2 is SVGIG (reference sequence). Germline trimming cut 3 bases from V and 4 bases from J; bases unmatched to any gene: 11. In the source study's methods: Counts of nucleated cells, estimated from reference gene primer amplification, were obtained. The protocol was immunoSEQ multiplex PCR, while the TCRdb copy is restricted to in-frame clones and leaves out a portion. V and J calls and clone size come straight from that table; D and trimming were deduced from the DNA. The data contain about 170,000 clones, 82% of them singletons.

The chain carries TRBV30 and TRBJ1-2; 7 nucleotides agree with TRBD1. The source is a woman aged 40 to 50 with COVID-19, enrolled during active disease. What was sequenced was peripheral blood. CDR3 DNA: TGTGCCTGGAGATCACTCGACAGGGCATTCTATGGCTACACCTTC. Translating gives CAWRSLDRAFYGYTF.